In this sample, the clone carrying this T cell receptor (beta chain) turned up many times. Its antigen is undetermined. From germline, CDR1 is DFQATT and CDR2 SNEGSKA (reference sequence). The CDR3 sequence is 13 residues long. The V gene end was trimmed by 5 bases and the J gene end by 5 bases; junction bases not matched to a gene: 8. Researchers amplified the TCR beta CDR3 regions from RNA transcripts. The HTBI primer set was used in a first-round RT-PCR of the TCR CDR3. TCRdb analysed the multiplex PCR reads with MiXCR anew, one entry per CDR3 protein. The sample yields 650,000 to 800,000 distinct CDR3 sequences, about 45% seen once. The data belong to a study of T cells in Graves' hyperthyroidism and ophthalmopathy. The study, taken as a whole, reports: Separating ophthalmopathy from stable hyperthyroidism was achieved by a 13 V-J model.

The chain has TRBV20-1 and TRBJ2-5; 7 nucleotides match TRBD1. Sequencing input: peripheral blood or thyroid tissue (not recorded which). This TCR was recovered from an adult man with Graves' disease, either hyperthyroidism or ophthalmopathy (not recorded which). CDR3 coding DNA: TGCAGTGCTTGGACAGGTGTTATGGAGACCCAGTACTTC. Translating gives CSAWTGVMETQYF.